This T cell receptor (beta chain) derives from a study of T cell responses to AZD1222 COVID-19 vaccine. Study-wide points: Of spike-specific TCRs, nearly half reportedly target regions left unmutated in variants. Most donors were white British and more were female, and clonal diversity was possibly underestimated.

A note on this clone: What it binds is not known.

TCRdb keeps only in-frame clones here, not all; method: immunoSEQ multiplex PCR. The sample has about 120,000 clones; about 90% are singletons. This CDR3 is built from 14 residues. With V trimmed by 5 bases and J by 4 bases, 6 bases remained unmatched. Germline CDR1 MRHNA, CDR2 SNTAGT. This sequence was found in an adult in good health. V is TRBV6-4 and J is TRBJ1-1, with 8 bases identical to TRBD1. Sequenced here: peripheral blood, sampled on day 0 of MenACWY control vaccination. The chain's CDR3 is CASSSTGTGTEAFF. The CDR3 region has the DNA TGTGCCAGCAGTTCTACAGGGACAGGCACTGAAGCTTTCTTT.